This TCR beta chain was profiled in a study of T cells after yellow fever vaccination. As for the study in general: Libraries from low-cell-number fractions were prepared with the SMART-Seq v4 Ultra Low Input RNA kit.

This clonotype occurred many times. The antigen remains undetermined. The CDR3 is 13 amino acids. V lost 0 bases and J 8 bases, leaving 10 bases between the germline ends. CDR1 is SGHVS, CDR2 FNYEAQ, per germline. General study points: Reappearance after the booster was observed for most primary-vaccination clones (roughly 97% CD4, about 90% CD8).

A universal primer site and UMIs were added as TCR cDNA was made by 5'RACE template switching. TCRdb fed the 5' RACE reads into MiXCR, producing one record per CDR3 protein. The data hold 300,000 to 350,000 distinct CDR3 sequences, with approximately 4.5% observed a single time. The J gene is TRBJ1-2, the V gene TRBV7-6; D is uncertain. The input for sequencing was PBMCs, taken 15 days after the yellow fever booster vaccination. The TCR sequence derives from a man younger than 35 who received the YFV17D yellow fever vaccine. CDR3 coding DNA: TGTGCCAGCAGCTTAGCCCTTCAGAGAGGCTACACCTTC. Residues: CASSLALQRGYTF.